This TCR beta chain stems from a study of blood T cell repertoires in COVID-19. Across the whole study: The United States, Italy and Spain were the sources of the acute and convalescent COVID-19 samples.

Two negative PCRs, clearance, or symptom resolution characterized the recovered Cohort 3 donors. Per the study methods: Estimated nucleated cell counts came from reference gene primer amplification. Libraries were prepared by immunoSEQ multiplex PCR; TCRdb keeps only in-frame clonotypes and omits some of them. Clone size and the V and J calls come from that table; the DNA yielded D and trimming. The repertoire consists of some 500,000 clones, with 85% to 90% occurring once and the leading ten covering less than 2%. Input material: PBMCs or T cells enriched from blood (not recorded which). The TCR comes from a woman in her forties who had recovered from COVID-19.

Here the CDR3 reads CASSPSAARNTIYF. As DNA, the CDR3 is TGTGCCAGCAGCCCCAGCGCGGCAAGAAACACCATATATTTT. The V gene is TRBV7-9, the J gene TRBJ1-3; the D is unclear. There are 14 residues in the CDR3. V lost 5 bases and J 5 bases, leaving 13 bases between the germline ends. Germline V gene lookup returns CDR1 SEHNR and CDR2 FQNEAQ (reference sequence). Variable domain in full (rest from reference TRBV7-9 and TRBJ1-3): DTGVSQNPRHKITKRGQNVTFRCDPISEHNRLYWYRQTLGQGPEFLTYFQNEAQLEKSRLLSDRFSAERPKGSFSTLEIQRTEQGDSAMYLCASSPSAARNTIYFGEGSWLTVV.